This passage covers 10 T cell receptor beta chains from one sample sequenced in a study of cytomegalovirus exposure and HLA in healthy donors. Researchers ran the PCR with 60 Vbeta and 13 Jbeta primers. The protocol was immunoSEQ multiplex PCR, while the TCRdb copy is restricted to in-frame clones and leaves out a portion. The table lists 100,000 to 130,000 clones, around 77% of them singletons, with about 2% in the top ten. What was sequenced was PBMCs. These receptors originate from a man younger than 35 in good health and CMV-seronegative.

This chain connects TRBV6-1 to TRBJ2-1, with no clear D. Trimming removed 2 bases at V and 3 bases at J, with 14 bases between. Germline V gene sequence: CDR1 MNHNS, CDR2 SASEGT. The CDR3 covers 16 residues. The CDR3 nucleotides read TGTGCCAGCAGTGAATGGAGAACCACCGACTACAATGAGCAGTTCTTC. Its protein product is CASSEWRTTDYNEQFF.

The chain employs TRBV7-9 and TRBJ2-7, with 8 bases that match TRBD2. V gave up 8 bases and J gave up 6 bases; unmatched junction bases: 12. In germline, CDR1 is SEHNR, CDR2 FQNEAQ (reference sequence). The CDR3 consists of 14 residues. CDR3: CASSRGGQAGEQYF. The CDR3 bases are TGTGCCAGCTCCCGGGGGGGGCAAGCGGGCGAGCAGTACTTC. Full variable domain (rest looked up from reference TRBV7-9 and TRBJ2-7): DTGVSQNPRHKITKRGQNVTFRCDPISEHNRLYWYRQTLGQGPEFLTYFQNEAQLEKSRLLSDRFSAERPKGSFSTLEIQRTEQGDSAMYLCASSRGGQAGEQYFGPGTRLTVT.

As to this clone: An end of the junction differs from the germline gene, which may be a read error. The CDR3 loop is CTSSLGGGYEQYF. CDR3 sequence (DNA): TGCACCAGCAGCTTGGGGGGGGGTTACGAGCAGTACTTC. This chain uses TRBV5-1 with TRBJ2-7; the match to TRBD2 covers 7 bases. Germline V CDR1 and CDR2: SGHRS, YFSETQ. This CDR3 region has 13 residues.

This clone was counted a few times. The chain carries TRBV25-1 and TRBJ1-5; no clear D gene. V was trimmed by 6 bases and J by 9 bases, leaving 15 bases between them. This CDR3 comprises 13 residues. Germline CDR1 and CDR2: MGHDK and SYGVNS. CDR3 residues: CASSEARDGPQHF. CDR3 DNA: TGTGCCAGCAGCGAGGCTCGAGATGGGCCCCAGCATTTT. Full variable domain (rest looked up from reference TRBV25-1 and TRBJ1-5): EADIYQTPRYLVIGTGKKITLECSQTMGHDKMYWYQQDPGMELHLIHYSYGVNSTEKGDLSSESTVSRIRTEHFPLTLESARPSHTSQYLCASSEARDGPQHFGDGTRLSIL.

A word on this clone: At one of its ends the junction is not consistent with the germline gene, which may arise from a read error. V and J are TRBV7-9 and TRBJ2-7; the D is unclear. Germline-derived CDR1 and CDR2 are SEHNR and FQNEAQ (reference sequence). CDR3 length: 11 residues. CDR3 sequence (DNA): TGTTCCAGCAGCTTACAATACGAGCAGTACTTC. Its translation: CSSSLQYEQYF.

The genes are TRBV10-2 and TRBJ2-5; D might be TRBD2 (7 bases). The V gene lost 0 bases and the J gene lost 3 bases, with 17 bases spanning the gap. Germline loops: CDR1 WSHSY, CDR2 SAAADI. The CDR3 loop spans 17 amino acids. CDR3 nucleotides: TGCGCCAGCAGTGAGTCGGGAGGGGGAGGCGGTGAAGAGACCCAGTACTTC. Translated: CASSESGGGGGEETQYF.

The chain recombines TRBV5-4 with TRBJ2-1; TRBD2 matches at 7 bases. Germline loops: CDR1 SGHNT, CDR2 YYREEE (reference sequence). Trimming took 0 bases from V and 11 from J; bases not matched to a gene: 14. The CDR3 has 16 amino acids. This chain's CDR3 is CASSLAVAGVNPQQFF. As DNA, the CDR3 is TGTGCCAGCAGCTTGGCCGTGGCGGGGGTGAACCCCCAGCAGTTCTTC.

The chain employs TRBV7-8 and TRBJ1-2; perhaps TRBD1 as D (5 bases). The CDR3 runs 15 residues. From germline, CDR1 is SGHVS and CDR2 FQNEAQ. Trimming took off 5 bases at V and 3 bases at J, with 16 bases between the two ends. The CDR3 DNA sequence: TGTGCCAGCAGCGTTTATCGCCAGGGTCACTATGGCTACACCTTC. This gives the protein CASSVYRQGHYGYTF.

The V gene is TRBV29-1, the J gene TRBJ1-1, with unresolved D. The germline V gene has CDR1 SQVTM and CDR2 ANQGSEA. V was clipped by 4 bases and J by 0 bases, with 3 bases between them. This CDR3 contains 11 residues. The chain's CDR3 is CSVVMNTEAFF. CDR3 in DNA: TGCAGCGTTGTAATGAACACTGAAGCTTTCTTT.

The genes are TRBV18 and TRBJ2-5; 9 bases are shared with TRBD1. Germline CDR1 KGHSH, CDR2 LQKENI. V was clipped by 4 bases and J by 5 bases; unmatched bases: 5. The CDR3 sequence is 14 residues long. CDR3 sequence reads: CASSLLDRGETQYF. The CDR3 DNA sequence: TGTGCCAGCTCACTCCTGGACAGGGGTGAGACCCAGTACTTC.